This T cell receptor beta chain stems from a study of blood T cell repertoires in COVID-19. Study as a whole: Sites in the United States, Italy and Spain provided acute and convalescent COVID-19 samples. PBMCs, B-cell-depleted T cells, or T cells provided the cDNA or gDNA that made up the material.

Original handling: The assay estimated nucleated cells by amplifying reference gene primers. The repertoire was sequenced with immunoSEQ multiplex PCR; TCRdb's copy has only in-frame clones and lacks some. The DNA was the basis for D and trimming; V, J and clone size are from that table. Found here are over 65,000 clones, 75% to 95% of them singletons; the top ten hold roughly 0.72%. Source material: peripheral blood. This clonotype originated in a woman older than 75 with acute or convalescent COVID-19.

DNA for the CDR3: TGTGCCAGCTCAGAGACAGGGGTCTATGGCTACACCTTC. Residues: CASSETGVYGYTF. This rearrangement joins TRBV18 to TRBJ1-2, with 8 bases fitting TRBD1. V shed 5 bases, J shed 4 bases, and the junction held 3 bases outside the gene matches. Germline assignment: CDR1 KGHSH and CDR2 LQKENI. The CDR3 sequence is 13 residues long.